This entry is about one T cell receptor beta chain. Its antigen is not known. This sample stems from a study of post-analysis software for immune sequencing data. Study-level background: Clinical courses comprised relapsing-remitting, secondary progressive and progressive-relapsing multiple sclerosis.

Carried by the TCR beta cDNA libraries were unique molecular identifiers. It was from roughly 1 to 10 million T cells that some 500,000 cDNA molecules came. MiXCR, run by TCRdb on the PCR reads, gives a single entry per CDR3 protein. The sample holds some 890,000 distinct CDR3 sequences, about 57% seen once. Per the germline V gene, CDR1 is SGHRS and CDR2 is YFSETQ. The V and J ends lost 4 bases and 5 bases, in that order; junction bases with no gene match: 11. CDR3 size: 16 residues. General study findings and limits: Controls had significantly higher normalized Chao1 diversity than multiple sclerosis patients. Roughly 5 TRBV segments, including TRBV5-6, TRBV5-1 and TRBV20-1, were more frequent in patients than controls.

The genes are TRBV5-1 and TRBJ1-1; TRBD1 matches 10 bases. The sequencing input was blood. This clonotype was sampled from a girl between 10 and 17 years old with multiple sclerosis. The DNA for the CDR3 is TGCGCCAGCAGCCGATCCGGGACAGGGGCTGGGACTGAAGCTTTCTTT. As protein: CASSRSGTGAGTEAFF.